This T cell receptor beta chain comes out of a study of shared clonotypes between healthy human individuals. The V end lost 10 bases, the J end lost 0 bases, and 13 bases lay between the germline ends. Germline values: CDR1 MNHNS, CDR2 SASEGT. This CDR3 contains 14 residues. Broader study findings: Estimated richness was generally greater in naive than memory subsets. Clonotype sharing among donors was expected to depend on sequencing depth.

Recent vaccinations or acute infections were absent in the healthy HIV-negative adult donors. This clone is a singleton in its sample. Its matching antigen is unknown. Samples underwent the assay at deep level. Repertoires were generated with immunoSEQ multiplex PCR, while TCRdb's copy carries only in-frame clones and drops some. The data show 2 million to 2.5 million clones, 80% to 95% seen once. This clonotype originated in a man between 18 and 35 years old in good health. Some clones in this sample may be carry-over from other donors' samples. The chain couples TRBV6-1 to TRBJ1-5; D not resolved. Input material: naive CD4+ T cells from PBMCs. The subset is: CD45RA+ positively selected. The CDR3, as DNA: TGTGCCACCTTCCGGTTCGGTAGCAATCAGCCCCAGCATTTT. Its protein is CATFRFGSNQPQHF.